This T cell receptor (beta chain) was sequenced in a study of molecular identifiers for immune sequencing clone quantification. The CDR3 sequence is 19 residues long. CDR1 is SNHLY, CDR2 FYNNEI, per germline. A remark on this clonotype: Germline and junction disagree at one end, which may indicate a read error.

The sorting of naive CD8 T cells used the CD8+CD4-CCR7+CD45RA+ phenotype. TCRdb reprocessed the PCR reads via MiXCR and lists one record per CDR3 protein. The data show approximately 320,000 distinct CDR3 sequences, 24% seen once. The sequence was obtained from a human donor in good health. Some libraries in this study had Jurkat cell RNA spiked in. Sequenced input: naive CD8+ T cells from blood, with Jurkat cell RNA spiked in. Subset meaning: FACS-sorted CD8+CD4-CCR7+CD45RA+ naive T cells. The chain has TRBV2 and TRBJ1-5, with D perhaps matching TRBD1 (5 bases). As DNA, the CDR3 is TGTGTCAGCAGTGTACAGGCAGTCCTGGGTCGAGGTGGCAATCAGCCCCAGCATTTT. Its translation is CVSSVQAVLGRGGNQPQHF.